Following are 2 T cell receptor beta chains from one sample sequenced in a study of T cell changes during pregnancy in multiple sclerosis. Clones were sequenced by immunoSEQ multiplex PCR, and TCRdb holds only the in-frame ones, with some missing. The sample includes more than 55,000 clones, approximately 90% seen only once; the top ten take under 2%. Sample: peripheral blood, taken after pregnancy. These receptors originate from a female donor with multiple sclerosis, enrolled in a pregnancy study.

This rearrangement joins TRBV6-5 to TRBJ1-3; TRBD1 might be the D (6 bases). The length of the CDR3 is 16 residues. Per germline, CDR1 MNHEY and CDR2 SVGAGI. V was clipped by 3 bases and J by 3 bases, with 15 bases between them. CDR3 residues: CASSYGLGGVGNTIYF. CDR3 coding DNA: TGTGCCAGCAGTTATGGTCTAGGGGGGGTTGGAAACACCATATATTTT.

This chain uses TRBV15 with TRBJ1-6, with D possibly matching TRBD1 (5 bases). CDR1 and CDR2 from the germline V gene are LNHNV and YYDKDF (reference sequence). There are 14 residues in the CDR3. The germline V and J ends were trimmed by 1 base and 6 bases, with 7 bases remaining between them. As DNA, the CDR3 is TGTGCCACCAGCAGAGGACAGACTAATTCACCCCTCCACTTT. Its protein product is CATSRGQTNSPLHF.